This T cell receptor beta chain was obtained from a study of human T cells and chemical hapten exposure. Looking at the study overall: Subjects had 2% DPC placed on roughly 2 cm by roughly 2 cm of upper inner arm skin for sensitization. General study results and limits: No shift was seen in TCRs above 1 in 1000 frequency with DPC sensitization.

This CDR3 comprises 16 residues. The germline V and J ends were trimmed by 2 bases and 0 bases, with 12 bases remaining between them. In TCRdb, the RACE reads were re-called with MiXCR into one record per CDR3 protein. The sample contains a few hundred thousand distinct CDR3 sequences, roughly 6% of which appear only once. A word on this clonotype: Its antigen is currently unknown.

Indicated time point: pre-sensitization, week 0. Treatment here: therapeutic diphenylcyclopropenone sensitization with weekly scalp DPC. Only after blood had been drawn was each patch test applied. This receptor was identified in a woman aged 18-29 years with alopecia areata. Some clones in this sample may be carry-over from other donors' samples. The sequencing here drew on whole blood, taken in connection with sensitization to the hapten diphenylcyclopropenone (DPC). The chain couples TRBV12-3 or TRBV12-4 to TRBJ2-3, with D hard to call. CDR3 bases: TGTGCCAGCAGTTTAACCATGCTGACTAGCACAGATACGCAGTATTTT. Protein sequence: CASSLTMLTSTDTQYF.